Shown below are 30 T cell receptor beta chains from a single sample sequenced in a study of cytomegalovirus exposure and HLA in healthy donors. The PCR used 60 Vbeta and 13 Jbeta primers. Generated by immunoSEQ multiplex PCR, the TCRdb table keeps only in-frame clones and is missing some. This table holds 120,000 or so clones, 80% to 85% found once. The sequenced material came from PBMCs. The receptor set was obtained from a man under 40 in good health and CMV-seronegative.

The chain uses TRBV5-1 and TRBJ2-7; 10 nucleotides line up with TRBD2. Germline assignment: CDR1 SGHRS and CDR2 YFSETQ. Germline trimming cut 1 base from V and 1 base from J; bases unmatched to any gene: 8. The CDR3 is made up of 17 amino acids. The CDR3 sequence is CASSLIPSGGPSYEQYF. As DNA, the CDR3 is TGCGCCAGCAGCTTGATACCTAGCGGGGGCCCTTCCTACGAGCAGTACTTC.

V is TRBV19 and J is TRBJ1-1, with D tentatively TRBD1 (6 bases). Trimming took 2 bases from V and 0 from J, leaving 13 bases between them. Germline-derived CDR1 and CDR2 are LNHDA and SQIVND (reference sequence). The CDR3 loop spans 16 amino acids. CDR3 protein: CASSINRGGLNTEAFF. In DNA, the CDR3 is TGTGCCAGTAGTATAAATAGGGGGGGACTGAACACTGAAGCTTTCTTT.

The J gene is TRBJ1-5, the V gene TRBV10-2, with D perhaps TRBD1 (6 bases). This CDR3 is built from 15 residues. Trimming pared 9 bases from V and 3 bases from J, leaving 18 bases between. Germline loops: CDR1 WSHSY, CDR2 SAAADI. The CDR3, as DNA: TGCGCCAGTGATAGAGGGGGGGTGGACAATCAGCCCCAGCATTTT. It codes for CASDRGGVDNQPQHF.

This sequence joins TRBV7-2 and TRBJ1-1, with D possibly being TRBD1 (6 bases). CDR1 is SGHTA, CDR2 FQGNSA, per germline. V was cut by 4 bases and J by 1 base, with 10 bases left in between. The length of the CDR3 is 14 residues. This CDR3 reads CASSSQTGNTEAFF. The CDR3 nucleotides read TGTGCCAGCAGCTCCCAGACAGGGAACACTGAAGCTTTCTTT.

J is TRBJ2-1 and V is TRBV5-4; TRBD1 matches 7 bases. In germline, CDR1 is SGHNT, CDR2 YYREEE (reference sequence). The CDR3 runs to 15 residues. With V trimmed by 2 bases and J by 4 bases, 6 bases remained unmatched. CDR3 amino acids: CASSFGQDGYNEQFF. The CDR3 nucleotides read TGTGCCAGCAGCTTCGGACAGGATGGGTACAATGAGCAGTTCTTC.

This clone is a singleton in its sample. The J gene is TRBJ1-4, the V gene TRBV7-2; no reliable D call. The CDR3 covers 14 residues. The V gene's germline CDR1 is SGHTA and CDR2 FQGNSA. The V gene lost 5 bases and the J gene lost 10 bases, with 17 bases spanning the gap. CDR3 sequence: CASSPPRLAGKLFF. The CDR3 nucleotides are TGTGCCAGCAGCCCCCCACGGTTAGCGGGAAAACTGTTTTTT. Drawing the rest from reference TRBV7-2 and TRBJ1-4, the complete variable domain is GAGVSQSPSNKVTEKGKDVELRCDPISGHTALYWYRQSLGQGLEFLIYFQGNSAPDKSGLPSDRFSAERTGGSVSTLTIQRTQQEDSAVYLCASSPPRLAGKLFFGSGTQLSVL.

This clone was picked up a small number of times. The genes are TRBV25-1 and TRBJ1-6; tentatively, D is TRBD1 (5 bases). Looked up from germline, CDR1 is MGHDK and CDR2 is SYGVNS. Trimming left V 6 bases short and J 9 bases short, with 9 bases between. The CDR3 runs to 12 residues. CDR3 in DNA: TGTGCCAGCAGGGGGGGGGTTTCACCCCTCCACTTT. Its translation: CASRGGVSPLHF. Full variable domain (rest looked up from reference TRBV25-1 and TRBJ1-6): EADIYQTPRYLVIGTGKKITLECSQTMGHDKMYWYQQDPGMELHLIHYSYGVNSTEKGDLSSESTVSRIRTEHFPLTLESARPSHTSQYLCASRGGVSPLHFGNGTRLTVT.

The rearrangement joins TRBV6-5 to TRBJ2-7, with D possibly matching TRBD1 (6 bases). CDR3 length equals 14 residues. The germline V gene encodes CDR1 MNHEY and CDR2 SVGAGI. V was cut by 7 bases and J by 4 bases, with 17 bases left in between. CDR3 nucleotides: TGTGCCAGCACCCCTCGGGTGCAGGGGTACGAGCAGTACTTC. It is translated as CASTPRVQGYEQYF.

This clone was seen only a few times. One end of the junction does not line up with germline, which may come from a read error. The chain couples TRBV19 to TRBJ2-6; D possibly corresponds to TRBD1 (6 bases). In germline, CDR1 is LNHDA, CDR2 SQIVND (reference sequence). The CDR3 extends over 18 amino acids. CDR3 bases: TGTGCCAGTAGTATAGATGGGGGCAGGGCCACTGGGGCCAACGGCCTGACTTTC. It specifies CASSIDGGRATGANGLTF.

The rearrangement links TRBV4-1 to TRBJ2-1; 7 bases agree with TRBD2. Germline V lookup: CDR1 MGHRA, CDR2 YSYEKL. CDR3 length: 18 amino acids. V lost 3 bases to trimming and J lost 7 bases; unmatched junction nucleotides: 18. The CDR3 DNA follows: TGCGCCAGCAGCCACCCCCTGGGAGGGGCGAATAGGAGGAATGAGCAGTTCTTC. This gives the protein CASSHPLGGANRRNEQFF.

CDR3 sequence (DNA): TGTGCCAGCAGCCGTCAGGGGTACGAGCAGTACTTC. It translates to CASSRQGYEQYF. The rearrangement uses TRBV11-2 and TRBJ2-5; maybe TRBD1 (6 bases). Gene TRBJ2-7 matches the end of the DNA better, so the J call may be wrong. The CDR3 loop spans 12 amino acids. CDR1 and CDR2 (germline): SGHAT, FQNNGV.

V gene TRBV6-1 combines with J gene TRBJ2-7; D is possibly TRBD1 (6 bases). CDR1 and CDR2 from the germline V gene are MNHNS and SASEGT. Deletions cut 6 bases from V and 5 bases from J, with 17 bases between. This CDR3 contains 14 residues. The CDR3 DNA reads as TGTGCCAGCAGGCTGACGACAGGACGGCACGAGCAGTACTTC. Protein: CASRLTTGRHEQYF.

The V and J genes are TRBV5-4 and TRBJ2-7; the match to TRBD1 covers 7 bases. The germline V gene encodes CDR1 SGHNT and CDR2 YYREEE (reference sequence). Trimming at V came to 4 bases and at J to 6 bases, leaving 10 bases not matched to a gene. The CDR3 covers 14 residues. CDR3 coding DNA: TGTGCCAGCAGCCAAAGGGTGGGACAGACCGAGCAGTACTTC. This encodes CASSQRVGQTEQYF.

The chain has TRBV30 and TRBJ1-4; 7 positions match TRBD1. Germline CDR1 GTSNPN, CDR2 SVGIG (reference sequence). The CDR3 consists of 16 residues. V gave up 2 bases and J gave up 8 bases; unmatched junction bases: 14. In DNA form, the CDR3 reads TGTGCCTGGAGTCGGCGACTCGACAGGGCGGAAGAAAAACTGTTTTTT. The encoded protein is CAWSRRLDRAEEKLFF.

CDR3 amino acids: CASSELSDTQYF. In nucleotides, the CDR3 is TGCGCCAGCAGTGAACTATCGGATACGCAGTATTTT. The rearrangement links TRBV10-2 to TRBJ2-3, with unresolved D. The CDR3 is 12 amino acids. With 3 bases removed from V and 6 bases from J, the gap between germline ends came to 7 bases. Germline V gene data show CDR1 as WSHSY and CDR2 as SAAADI.

The genes are TRBV15 and TRBJ2-3, with D possibly matching TRBD1 (5 bases). The germline gives CDR1 LNHNV, CDR2 YYDKDF (reference sequence). Trimming stripped 6 bases from V and 2 bases from J, with 12 bases between. The CDR3 extends over 14 amino acids. The CDR3 loop reads CATSKGGATDTQYF. The CDR3 region has the DNA TGTGCCACCAGTAAGGGTGGGGCCACAGATACGCAGTATTTT.

The chain uses TRBV6-5 and TRBJ2-7, with TRBD1 matching 8 bases. Trimming removed 6 bases from V and 5 bases from J; junction bases left unmatched: 6. Germline CDR1 MNHEY, CDR2 SVGAGI. This CDR3 comprises 13 residues. The CDR3 region has the DNA TGTGCCAGCAGCTCAGGGGGCCTGGACGAGCAGTACTTC. As protein: CASSSGGLDEQYF.

CDR3 loop: CASRWTSGGHEAQETQYF. CDR3 DNA sequence: TGTGCCAGCCGCTGGACTAGCGGGGGCCACGAGGCCCAAGAGACCCAGTACTTC. The chain links TRBV5-8 to TRBJ2-5; 13 bases map to TRBD2. CDR1 is SGHTS, CDR2 YDEGEE, per germline. The V segment lost 7 bases and the J segment 1 base; nucleotides outside the gene matches: 13. This CDR3 has 18 amino acids. Using reference TRBV5-8 and TRBJ2-5 for the parts outside the CDR3, the full variable domain is EAGVTQSPTHLIKTRGQQATLRCSPISGHTSVYWYQQALGLGLQFLLWYDEGEERNRGNFPPRFSGRQFPNYSSELNVNALELEDSALYLCASRWTSGGHEAQETQYFGPGTRLLVL.

Comment on this clone: A junction boundary mismatches the germline segment, possibly from a read error. The chain has TRBV7-9 and TRBJ1-1, with D tentatively TRBD1 (6 bases). CDR1 is SEHNR, CDR2 FQNEAQ, per germline (reference sequence). The CDR3 sequence is 16 residues long. The CDR3 DNA is TGTTCCAGCAGCTCCCCCTACAGGGCGGTAGGCACTGAAGCTTTCTTT. It codes for CSSSSPYRAVGTEAFF.

The chain uses TRBV7-6 and TRBJ2-7; tentative D call: TRBD1 (6 bases). The CDR3 contains 16 residues. V was shortened by 5 bases and J by 0 bases, with 17 bases between the two germline ends. Germline V lookup: CDR1 SGHVS, CDR2 FNYEAQ. In DNA, the CDR3 is TGTGCCAGCAGCGCCTACCTTGGGGGCGACTCCTACGAGCAGTACTTC. Protein: CASSAYLGGDSYEQYF.

The chain uses TRBV6-1 and TRBJ1-1, with unresolved D. The CDR3 runs 14 residues. Per germline, CDR1 MNHNS and CDR2 SASEGT. The germline V and J ends were trimmed by 6 bases and 1 base, with 12 bases remaining between them. CDR3 sequence reads: CASSREDSNTEAFF. In DNA, the CDR3 is TGTGCCAGCAGCCGCGAGGATTCGAACACTGAAGCTTTCTTT.

The V and J genes are TRBV5-1 and TRBJ2-1; 15 positions match TRBD2. V lost 4 bases, J lost 0 bases, and 5 bases stayed unmatched. Germline CDR1 SGHRS, CDR2 YFSETQ. The CDR3 is made up of 18 amino acids. CDR3 loop: CASSRGLAGGYSYNEQFF. CDR3 in DNA: TGCGCCAGCAGCCGCGGACTAGCGGGGGGGTACTCCTACAATGAGCAGTTCTTC. The whole variable domain, remainder taken from reference TRBV5-1 and TRBJ2-1, is KAGVTQTPRYLIKTRGQQVTLSCSPISGHRSVSWYQQTPGQGLQFLFEYFSETQRNKGNFPGRFSGRQFSNSRSEMNVSTLELGDSALYLCASSRGLAGGYSYNEQFFGPGTRLTVL.

This clone has just one count. The rearrangement links TRBV28 to TRBJ1-4, with D possibly being TRBD1 (6 bases). CDR3 size: 15 residues. The germline V gene has CDR1 MDHEN and CDR2 SYDVKM. The ends were cut back, 5 bases at V and 4 bases at J, with 14 bases in the middle. The CDR3, as DNA: TGTGCCAGCAGTCCTGGGGGGGCCGGTAATGAAAAACTGTTTTTT. Amino acids: CASSPGGAGNEKLFF.

This clone appeared a few times. The chain is built from TRBV18 and TRBJ2-7; 10 nucleotides match TRBD1. V was clipped by 3 bases and J by 13 bases; unmatched bases: 6. Looked up from germline, CDR1 is KGHSH and CDR2 is LQKENI. The CDR3 is 12 residues long. CDR3 sequence (DNA): TGTGCCAGCTCACCGGGGGGGACAGGGGCTTACTTC. It is translated as CASSPGGTGAYF.

V usage is TRBV4-3 and J usage is TRBJ1-2; D perhaps matches TRBD1 (6 bases). The CDR3 spans 15 residues. V was pared by 0 bases and J by 8 bases, with 16 bases between. CDR1 and CDR2 from the germline V gene are LGHNA and YSLEER. The CDR3 is CASSQDRGWVEGYTF. The CDR3 region has the DNA TGCGCCAGCAGCCAAGACAGGGGTTGGGTAGAGGGCTACACCTTC.

This clone was counted once. V usage is TRBV28 and J usage is TRBJ2-7; D perhaps matches TRBD1 (6 bases). V dropped 6 bases and J dropped 7 bases, with 19 bases sitting between them. The length of the CDR3 is 14 residues. The germline V gene encodes CDR1 MDHEN and CDR2 SYDVKM. The DNA for the CDR3 is TGTGCCAGCAGCGCGACAGGCCTCCTCAAGGAGCAGTACTTC. Translated, it gives CASSATGLLKEQYF.

For the CDR3, the DNA is TGTGCCAGCGGCGGAAATAGTAGGTTTATAGTTTCTGGGGCCAACGTCCTGACTTTC. It translates to CASGGNSRFIVSGANVLTF. The genes are TRBV28 and TRBJ2-6; D gene unclear. Germline CDR1 MDHEN, CDR2 SYDVKM. Trimming left V 8 bases short and J 1 base short, with 24 bases between. The CDR3 has 19 residues.

This chain joins TRBV6-1 and TRBJ1-4, with 10 bases fitting TRBD1. V gave up 7 bases and J gave up 5 bases; unmatched junction bases: 4. CDR1 is MNHNS, CDR2 SASEGT, per germline. The CDR3 totals 14 residues. The DNA for the CDR3 is TGTGCCAGCACCCCGGGACAGGGGAATGAAAAACTGTTTTTT. This encodes CASTPGQGNEKLFF.

V gene TRBV10-3 combines with J gene TRBJ2-3, with a possible D match to TRBD2 (6 bases). V dropped 8 bases and J dropped 0 bases, with 9 bases sitting between them. The CDR3 contains 13 residues. Per germline, CDR1 ENHRY and CDR2 SYGVKD. CDR3 in DNA: TGTGCCATCCGGGACTCAAGCACAGATACGCAGTATTTT. This gives the protein CAIRDSSTDTQYF.

The chain links TRBV4-1 to TRBJ1-1, with TRBD1 as a possible D gene (6 bases). The V gene's germline CDR1 is MGHRA and CDR2 YSYEKL. Trimming took 2 bases from V and 0 from J, leaving 13 bases between them. This CDR3 contains 16 residues. The CDR3 reads CASSQWSGTMNTEAFF. The CDR3 coding sequence is TGCGCCAGCAGCCAATGGTCAGGGACAATGAACACTGAAGCTTTCTTT.